The 12 T cell receptor beta chains below all came from one sample that was sequenced in a study of neoadjuvant anti-PD-1 for oral cavity cancer. Libraries were prepared by immunoSEQ multiplex PCR; TCRdb keeps only in-frame clonotypes and omits some of them. The sample contains fewer than 90,000 clones, approximately 84% of which appear only once. The sequencing used PBMCs, collected before nivolumab (anti-PD-1) treatment. These receptors were collected from a person between 40 and 79 years old with oral cavity squamous cell carcinoma.

The chain couples TRBV6-5 to TRBJ1-2, with 8 bases matching TRBD1. Germline V gene data show CDR1 as MNHEY and CDR2 as SVGAGI. The CDR3 consists of 14 residues. The ends lost 7 bases at V and 2 bases at J; junction bases unmatched: 6. CDR3 residues: CASTTGGGNYGYTF. DNA for the CDR3: TGTGCCAGCACAACAGGGGGTGGAAACTATGGCTACACCTTC.

This chain uses TRBV7-9 with TRBJ1-2; D gene uncertain. Germline loops: CDR1 SEHNR, CDR2 FQNEAQ (reference sequence). V was cut by 3 bases and J by 7 bases, with 12 bases left in between. This CDR3 contains 13 residues. CDR3 nucleotide sequence: TGTGCCAGCAGCTTGGTTGGGGAAGGTGGCTACACCTTC. Translating gives CASSLVGEGGYTF.

The J gene is TRBJ1-1, the V gene TRBV2; the D is unclear. V gave up 3 bases and J gave up 0 bases, with 8 bases separating them. Germline CDR1 SNHLY, CDR2 FYNNEI. The CDR3 extends over 14 amino acids. The CDR3 DNA is TGTGCCAGCAGTGACGTCCTAATGAACACTGAAGCTTTCTTT. As protein: CASSDVLMNTEAFF.

This clone was found many times. The CDR3 spells CASGGQGNQPQHF. CDR3 bases: TGCGCCAGCGGGGGACAAGGCAATCAGCCCCAGCATTTT. The J gene is TRBJ1-5, the V gene TRBV4-1; maybe TRBD1 (6 bases). V was shortened by 8 bases and J by 2 bases, with 10 bases between the two germline ends. The CDR3 has 13 amino acids. Germline CDR1 is MGHRA and CDR2 is YSYEKL.

This rearrangement joins TRBV5-1 to TRBJ1-2; TRBD1 matches at 7 bases. Germline trimming cut 4 bases from V and 5 bases from J; bases unmatched to any gene: 11. In germline, CDR1 is SGHRS, CDR2 YFSETQ. The CDR3 contains 15 residues. DNA of the CDR3: TGCGCCAGCAGCATAGAAATTTCGGGACAGTATGGCTACACCTTC. Residues: CASSIEISGQYGYTF.

The rearrangement joins TRBV6-5 to TRBJ2-1, with TRBD2 matching 8 bases. The germline V gene has CDR1 MNHEY and CDR2 SVGAGI. This CDR3 has 16 amino acids. V shed 2 bases, J shed 6 bases, and the junction held 9 bases outside the gene matches. CDR3 nucleotide sequence: TGTGCCAGCAGTTACGTCGGGAGGGCCAATCTCAATGAGCAGTTCTTC. It is translated as CASSYVGRANLNEQFF.

The DNA of the CDR3 is TGTGCCAGTATGGAGGGAGGGGGCTACAATCAGCCCCAGCATTTT. It translates to CASMEGGGYNQPQHF. The chain uses TRBV19 and TRBJ1-5, with 7 positions matching TRBD1. This CDR3 comprises 15 residues. Trimming cost V 7 bases and J 3 bases; bases outside gene matches: 9. The germline V gene has CDR1 LNHDA and CDR2 SQIVND (reference sequence).

The chain combines TRBV7-3 with TRBJ2-2, with 8 bases fitting TRBD1. The CDR3 extends over 13 amino acids. Germline CDR1 and CDR2: SGHTA and FQGTGA. V shed 4 bases, J shed 6 bases, and the junction held 1 base outside the gene matches. In DNA, the CDR3 is TGTGCCAGCAGCTCGGGACAGGCCGGGGAGCTGTTTTTT. Translation gives CASSSGQAGELFF.

V and J are TRBV30 and TRBJ1-5, with D hard to call. V was cut by 4 bases and J by 0 bases, with 10 bases left in between. The CDR3 is 14 residues long. Germline V gene lookup returns CDR1 GTSNPN and CDR2 SVGIG (reference sequence). The CDR3 reads CAWNKGGSNQPQHF. The CDR3 nucleotides are TGTGCCTGGAATAAAGGTGGTAGCAATCAGCCCCAGCATTTT.

The chain links TRBV2 to TRBJ2-1; D ambiguous. Germline loops: CDR1 SNHLY, CDR2 FYNNEI. Between the trimmed V and J ends, which lost 4 bases and 3 bases, there was a span of 4 bases. The CDR3 spans 12 residues. This CDR3 is CASSVGYNEQFF. In DNA form, the CDR3 reads TGTGCCAGCAGTGTGGGCTACAATGAGCAGTTCTTC.

Remarks on this clone: Other DNA sequences of this sample code for an identical CDR3. The chain is built from TRBV29-1 and TRBJ1-1; D call uncertain. V lost 4 bases, J lost 1 base, and 7 bases lay in between. Germline V gene lookup returns CDR1 SQVTM and CDR2 ANQGSEA. The length of the CDR3 is 12 residues. This chain's CDR3 is CSVGYRNTEAFF. In nucleotides, the CDR3 is TGCAGCGTTGGATACAGGAACACTGAAGCTTTCTTT.

The chain joins TRBV6-5 to TRBJ2-3, with D perhaps matching TRBD2 (7 bases). This CDR3 region has 15 residues. CDR1 is MNHEY, CDR2 SVGAGI, per germline. Trimming left V 6 bases short and J 4 bases short, with 17 bases between. Here the CDR3 DNA reads TGTGCCAGCAGACACTTCAAGGGGGGGGCAGATACGCAGTATTTT. It yields the protein CASRHFKGGADTQYF.